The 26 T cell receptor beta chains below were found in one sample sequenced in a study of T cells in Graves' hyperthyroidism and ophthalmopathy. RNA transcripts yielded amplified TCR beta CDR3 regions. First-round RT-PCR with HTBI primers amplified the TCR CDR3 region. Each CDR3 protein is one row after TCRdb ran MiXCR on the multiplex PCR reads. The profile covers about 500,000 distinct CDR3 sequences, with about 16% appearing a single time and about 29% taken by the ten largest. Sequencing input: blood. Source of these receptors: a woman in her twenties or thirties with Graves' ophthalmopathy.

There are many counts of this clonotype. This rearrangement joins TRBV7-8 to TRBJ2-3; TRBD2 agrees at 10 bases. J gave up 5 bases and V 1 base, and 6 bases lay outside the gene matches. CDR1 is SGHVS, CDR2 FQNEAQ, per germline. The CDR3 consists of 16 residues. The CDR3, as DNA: TGTGCCAGCAGCTTAGGGTCTAGCGGGAGAGGAGATACGCAGTATTTT. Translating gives CASSLGSSGRGDTQYF. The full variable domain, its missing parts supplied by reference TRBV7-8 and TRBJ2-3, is GAGVSQSPRYKVAKRGQDVALRCDPISGHVSLFWYQQALGQGPEFLTYFQNEAQLDKSGLPSDRFFAERPEGSVSTLKIQRTQQEDSAVYLCASSLGSSGRGDTQYFGPGTRLTVL.

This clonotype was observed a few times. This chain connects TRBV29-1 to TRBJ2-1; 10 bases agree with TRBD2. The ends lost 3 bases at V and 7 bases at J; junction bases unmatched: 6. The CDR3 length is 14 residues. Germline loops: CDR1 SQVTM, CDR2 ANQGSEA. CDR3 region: CSVDLAGVGNEQFF. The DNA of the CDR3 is TGCAGCGTTGATCTAGCGGGAGTAGGTAATGAGCAGTTCTTC.

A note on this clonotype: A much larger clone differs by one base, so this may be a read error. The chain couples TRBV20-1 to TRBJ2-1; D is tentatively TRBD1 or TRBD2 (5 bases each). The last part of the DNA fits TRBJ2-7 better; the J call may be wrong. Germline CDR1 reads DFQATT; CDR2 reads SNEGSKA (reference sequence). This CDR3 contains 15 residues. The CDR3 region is CSARSTEGFYNEQYF. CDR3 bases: TGCAGTGCTAGATCCACCGAGGGGTTTTACAATGAGCAGTACTTC.

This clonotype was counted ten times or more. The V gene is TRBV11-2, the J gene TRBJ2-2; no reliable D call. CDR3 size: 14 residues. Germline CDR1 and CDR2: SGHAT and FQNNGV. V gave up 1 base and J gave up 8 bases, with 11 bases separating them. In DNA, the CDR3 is TGTGCCAGCAGCTTAGCCCAGTCCGTGGGGGAGCTGTTTTTT. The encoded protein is CASSLAQSVGELFF.

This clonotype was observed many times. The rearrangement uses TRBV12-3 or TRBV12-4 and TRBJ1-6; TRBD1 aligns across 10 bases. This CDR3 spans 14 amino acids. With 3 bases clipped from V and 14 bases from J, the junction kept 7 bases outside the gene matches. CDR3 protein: CASSFGTGVESLHF. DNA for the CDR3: TGTGCCAGCAGTTTTGGGACAGGGGTGGAATCCCTCCACTTT.

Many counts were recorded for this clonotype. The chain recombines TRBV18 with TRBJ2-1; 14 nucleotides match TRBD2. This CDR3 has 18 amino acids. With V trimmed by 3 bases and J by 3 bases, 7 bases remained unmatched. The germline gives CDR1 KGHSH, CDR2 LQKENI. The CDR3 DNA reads TGTGCCAGCTCACCGCTATTCGGGACTAGCGGGAGCTACAATGAGCAGTTCTTC. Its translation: CASSPLFGTSGSYNEQFF.

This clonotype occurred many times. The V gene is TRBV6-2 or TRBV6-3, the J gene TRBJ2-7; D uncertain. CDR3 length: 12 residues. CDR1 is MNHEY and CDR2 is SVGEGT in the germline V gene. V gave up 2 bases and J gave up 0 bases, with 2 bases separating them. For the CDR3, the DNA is TGTGCCAGCAGTTACCCCTCCTACGAGCAGTACTTC. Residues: CASSYPSYEQYF.

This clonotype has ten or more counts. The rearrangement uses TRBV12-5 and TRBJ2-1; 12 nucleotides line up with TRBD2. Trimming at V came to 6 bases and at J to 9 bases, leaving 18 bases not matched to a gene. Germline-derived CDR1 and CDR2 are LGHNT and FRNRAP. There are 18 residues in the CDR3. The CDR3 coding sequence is TGTGCTAGTGGCCCCTCTCCGGACACCCGACTAGCGGGAGTTGAGCAGTTCTTC. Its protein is CASGPSPDTRLAGVEQFF.

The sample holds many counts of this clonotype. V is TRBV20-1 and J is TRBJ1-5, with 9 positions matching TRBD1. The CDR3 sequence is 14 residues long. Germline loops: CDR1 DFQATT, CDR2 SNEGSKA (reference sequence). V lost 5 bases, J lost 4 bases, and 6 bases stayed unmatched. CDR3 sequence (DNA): TGCAGTGCTTGGGGACAGGGTCCAAATCAGCCCCAGCATTTT. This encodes CSAWGQGPNQPQHF.

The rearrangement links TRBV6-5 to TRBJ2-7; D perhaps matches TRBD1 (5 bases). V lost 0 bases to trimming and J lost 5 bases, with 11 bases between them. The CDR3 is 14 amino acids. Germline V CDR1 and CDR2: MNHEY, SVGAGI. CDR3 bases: TGTGCCAGCAGTTACTCCAGGGCTTTCCACGAGCAGTACTTC. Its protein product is CASSYSRAFHEQYF.

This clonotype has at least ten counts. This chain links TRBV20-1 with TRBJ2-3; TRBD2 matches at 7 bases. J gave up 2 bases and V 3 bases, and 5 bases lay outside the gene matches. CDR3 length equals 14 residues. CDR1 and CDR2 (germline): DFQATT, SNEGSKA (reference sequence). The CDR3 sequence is CSASEGRATDTQYF. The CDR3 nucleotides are TGCAGTGCTAGTGAGGGGAGGGCCACAGATACGCAGTATTTT.

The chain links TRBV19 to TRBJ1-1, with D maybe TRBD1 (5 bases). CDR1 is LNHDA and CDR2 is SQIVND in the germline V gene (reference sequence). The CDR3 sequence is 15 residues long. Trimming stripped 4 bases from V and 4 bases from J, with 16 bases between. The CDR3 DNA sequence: TGTGCCAGTAGTAGAGGACACCCTATGGGCACTGAAGCTTTCTTT. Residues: CASSRGHPMGTEAFF.

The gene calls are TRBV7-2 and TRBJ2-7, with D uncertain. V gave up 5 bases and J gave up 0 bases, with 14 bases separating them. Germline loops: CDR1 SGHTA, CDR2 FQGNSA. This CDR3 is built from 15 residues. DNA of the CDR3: TGTGCCAGCAGCGCCAGGAGCAGACTCTCCTACGAGCAGTACTTC. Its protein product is CASSARSRLSYEQYF.

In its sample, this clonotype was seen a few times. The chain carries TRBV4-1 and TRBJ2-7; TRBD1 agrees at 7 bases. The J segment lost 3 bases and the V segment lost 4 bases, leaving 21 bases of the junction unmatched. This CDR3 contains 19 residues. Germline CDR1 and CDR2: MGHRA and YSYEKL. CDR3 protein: CASSRNLQVTGVLLYEQYF. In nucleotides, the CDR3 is TGCGCCAGCAGCCGCAACCTTCAAGTCACAGGGGTCCTCCTCTACGAGCAGTACTTC.

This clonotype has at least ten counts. CDR3 amino acids: CATSRDRVAGRSYEQYF. As DNA, the CDR3 is TGTGCCACCAGCAGAGACCGTGTGGCAGGCCGCTCCTACGAGCAGTACTTC. The rearrangement joins TRBV15 to TRBJ2-7; D call uncertain. CDR1 and CDR2 (germline): LNHNV, YYDKDF (reference sequence). There are 17 residues in the CDR3. The V and J ends lost 0 bases and 0 bases respectively, with 15 bases between them.

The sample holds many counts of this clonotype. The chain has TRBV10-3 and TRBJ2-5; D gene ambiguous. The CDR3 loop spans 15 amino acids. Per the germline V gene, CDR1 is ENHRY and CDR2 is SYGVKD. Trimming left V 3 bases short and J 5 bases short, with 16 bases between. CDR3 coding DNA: TGTGCCATCAGTGACCCCCCGCCCCTATCGGAGACCCAGTACTTC. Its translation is CAISDPPPLSETQYF.

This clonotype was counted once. In nucleotides, the CDR3 is TGTGCCAGCAGCCCCCTTGGGGGTCAGCCCCAGCATTTT. The encoded protein is CASSPLGGQPQHF. The chain combines TRBV12-3 or TRBV12-4 with TRBJ1-5, with D maybe TRBD1 (5 bases). The CDR3 covers 13 residues. V was cut by 6 bases and J by 6 bases, with 12 bases left in between.

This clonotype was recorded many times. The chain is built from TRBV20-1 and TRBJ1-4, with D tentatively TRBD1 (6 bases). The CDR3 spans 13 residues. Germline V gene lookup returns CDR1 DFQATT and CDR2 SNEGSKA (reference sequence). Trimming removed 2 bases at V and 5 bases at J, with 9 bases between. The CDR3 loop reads CSARSGQNEKLFF. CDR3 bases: TGCAGTGCTAGATCCGGACAGAATGAAAAACTGTTTTTT.

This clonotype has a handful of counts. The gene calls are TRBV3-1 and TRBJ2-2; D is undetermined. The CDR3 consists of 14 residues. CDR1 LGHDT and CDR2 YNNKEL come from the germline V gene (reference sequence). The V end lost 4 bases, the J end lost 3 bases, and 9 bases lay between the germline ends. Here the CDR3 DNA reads TGTGCCAGCAGCCCCACCTTTTACACCGGGGAGCTGTTTTTT. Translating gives CASSPTFYTGELFF.

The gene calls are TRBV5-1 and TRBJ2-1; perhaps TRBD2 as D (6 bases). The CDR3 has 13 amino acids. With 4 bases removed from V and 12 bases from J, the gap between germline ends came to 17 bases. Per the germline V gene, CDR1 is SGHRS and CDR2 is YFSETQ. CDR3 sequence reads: CASSAGKTLLQFF. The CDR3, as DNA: TGCGCCAGCAGCGCGGGGAAGACTCTGCTGCAGTTCTTC.

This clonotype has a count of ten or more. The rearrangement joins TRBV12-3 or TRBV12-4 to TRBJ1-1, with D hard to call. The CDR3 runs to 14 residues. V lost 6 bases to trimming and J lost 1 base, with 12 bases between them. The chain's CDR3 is CASRFRTGNTEAFF. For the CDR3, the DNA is TGTGCCAGCAGATTTCGCACGGGGAACACTGAAGCTTTCTTT.

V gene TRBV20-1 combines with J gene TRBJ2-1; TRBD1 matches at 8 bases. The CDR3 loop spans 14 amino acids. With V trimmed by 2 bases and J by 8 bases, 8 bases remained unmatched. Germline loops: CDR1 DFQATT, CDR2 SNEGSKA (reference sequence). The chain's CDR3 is CSARRQGQFDEQFF. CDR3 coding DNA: TGCAGTGCTAGAAGACAGGGGCAATTCGATGAGCAGTTCTTC.

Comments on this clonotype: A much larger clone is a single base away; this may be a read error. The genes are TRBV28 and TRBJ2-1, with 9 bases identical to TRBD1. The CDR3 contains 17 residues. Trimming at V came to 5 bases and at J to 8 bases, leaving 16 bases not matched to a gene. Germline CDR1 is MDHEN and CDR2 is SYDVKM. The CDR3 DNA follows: TGTGCCAGCAGTCCACGAACGGACAGGGGCGAGTACGATGAGCAGTTCTTC. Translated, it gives CASSPRTDRGEYDEQFF.

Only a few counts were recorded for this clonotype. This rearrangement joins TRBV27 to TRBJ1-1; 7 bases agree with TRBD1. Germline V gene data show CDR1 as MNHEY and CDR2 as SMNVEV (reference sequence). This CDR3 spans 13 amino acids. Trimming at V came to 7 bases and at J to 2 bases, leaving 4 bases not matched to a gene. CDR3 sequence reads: CASKGQVNTEAFF. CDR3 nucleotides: TGTGCCAGCAAAGGACAGGTCAACACTGAAGCTTTCTTT.

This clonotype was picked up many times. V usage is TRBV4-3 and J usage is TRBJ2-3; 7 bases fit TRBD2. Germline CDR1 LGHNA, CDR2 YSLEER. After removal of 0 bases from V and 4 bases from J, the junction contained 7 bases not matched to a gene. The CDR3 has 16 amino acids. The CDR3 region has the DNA TGCGCCAGCAGCCAAGATCCTGGACTAGGTGCAGATACGCAGTATTTT. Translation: CASSQDPGLGADTQYF.

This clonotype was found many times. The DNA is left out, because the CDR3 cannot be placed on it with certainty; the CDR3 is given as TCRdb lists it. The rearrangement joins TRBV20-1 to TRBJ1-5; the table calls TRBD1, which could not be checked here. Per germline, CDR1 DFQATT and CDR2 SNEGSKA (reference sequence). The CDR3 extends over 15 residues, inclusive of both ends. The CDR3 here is CSASVFGAGNQPQHF.